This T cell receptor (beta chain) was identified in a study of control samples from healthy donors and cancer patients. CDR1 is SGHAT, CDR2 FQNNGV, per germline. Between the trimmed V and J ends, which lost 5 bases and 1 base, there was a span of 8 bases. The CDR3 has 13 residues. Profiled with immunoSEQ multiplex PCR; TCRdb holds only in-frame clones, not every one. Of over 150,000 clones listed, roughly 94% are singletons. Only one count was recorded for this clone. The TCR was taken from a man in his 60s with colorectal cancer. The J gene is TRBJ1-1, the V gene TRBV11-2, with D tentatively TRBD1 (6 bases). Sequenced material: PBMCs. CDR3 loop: CASSPRGNTEAFF. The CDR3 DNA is TGTGCCAGCAGCCCCAGGGGGAACACTGAAGCTTTCTTT.